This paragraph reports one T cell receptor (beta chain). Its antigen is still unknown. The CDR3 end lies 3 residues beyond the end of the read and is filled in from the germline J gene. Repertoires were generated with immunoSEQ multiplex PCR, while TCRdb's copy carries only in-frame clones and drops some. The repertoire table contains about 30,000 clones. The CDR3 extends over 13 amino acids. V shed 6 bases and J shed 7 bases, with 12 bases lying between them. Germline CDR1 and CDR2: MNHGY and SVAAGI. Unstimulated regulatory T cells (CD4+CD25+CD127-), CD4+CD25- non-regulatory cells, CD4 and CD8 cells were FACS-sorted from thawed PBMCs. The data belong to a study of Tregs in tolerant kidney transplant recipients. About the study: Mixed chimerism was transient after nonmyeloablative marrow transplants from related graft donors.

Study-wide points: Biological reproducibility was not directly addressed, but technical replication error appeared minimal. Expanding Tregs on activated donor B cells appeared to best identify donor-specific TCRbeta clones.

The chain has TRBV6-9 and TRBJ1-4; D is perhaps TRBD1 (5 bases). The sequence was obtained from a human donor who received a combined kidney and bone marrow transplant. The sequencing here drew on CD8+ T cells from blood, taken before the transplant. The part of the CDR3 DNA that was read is TGTGCCAGCAGGCCGGGACTGCCTGAAAAA. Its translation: CASRPGLPEK. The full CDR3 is CASRPGLPEKLFF.